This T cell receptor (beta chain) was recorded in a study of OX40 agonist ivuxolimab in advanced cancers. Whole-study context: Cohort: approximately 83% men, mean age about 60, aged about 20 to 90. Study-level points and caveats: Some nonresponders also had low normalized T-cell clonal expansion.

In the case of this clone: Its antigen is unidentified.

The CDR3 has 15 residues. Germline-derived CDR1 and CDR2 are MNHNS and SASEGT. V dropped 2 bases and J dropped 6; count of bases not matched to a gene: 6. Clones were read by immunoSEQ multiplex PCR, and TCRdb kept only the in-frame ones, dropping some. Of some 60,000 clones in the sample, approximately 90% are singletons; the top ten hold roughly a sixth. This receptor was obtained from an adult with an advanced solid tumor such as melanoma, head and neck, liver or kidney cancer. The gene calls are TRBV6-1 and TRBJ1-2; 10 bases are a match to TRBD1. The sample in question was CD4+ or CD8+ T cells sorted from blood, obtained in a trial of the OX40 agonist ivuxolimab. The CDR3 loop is CASSEWGQGQNGYTF. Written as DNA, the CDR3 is TGTGCCAGCAGTGAATGGGGACAGGGGCAAAATGGCTACACCTTC.